The rows below give T cell receptor beta chains drawn from one sample of a study of cytomegalovirus exposure and HLA in healthy donors. Some clones are missing from TCRdb's copy, which holds only in-frame ones; the method was immunoSEQ multiplex PCR. The table shows around 160,000 clones, with about 82% occurring only once. The sample was PBMCs. The receptor set was obtained from a man aged 25 to 40 in good health and CMV-seropositive. CDR3s include the opening cysteine and the closing phenylalanine or tryptophan. The D gene is left open where the match is weak. Where a row states a size, it is once, few, many or the class of an expanded clone; other rows omit it.

J,V,size,D,CDR3,DNA
TRBJ1-2,TRBV18,.,.,CASSPARDTANYGYTF,TGTGCCAGCTCACCAGCCAGGGACACAGCTAACTATGGCTACACCTTC
TRBJ2-7,TRBV5-1,.,TRBD2,CASSPLGLAGGLEQYF,TGCGCCAGCAGCCCTCTTGGACTAGCGGGGGGGCTGGAGCAGTACTTC
TRBJ2-7,TRBV27,few,.,CASSFSPLREQYF,TGTGCCAGCAGTTTTTCCCCTCTACGGGAGCAGTACTTC
TRBJ2-7,TRBV7-9,.,TRBD1,CASSTGGLYEQYF,TGTGCCAGCTCGACAGGGGGGCTCTACGAGCAGTACTTC
TRBJ1-1,TRBV19,.,.,CASSIGASQNTEAFF,TGTGCCAGTAGTATTGGGGCCAGCCAGAACACTGAAGCTTTCTTT
TRBJ2-7,TRBV6-5,once,TRBD2,CASSYSPSGVSYEQYF,TGTGCCAGCAGTTACTCTCCTAGCGGGGTCTCCTACGAGCAGTACTTC
TRBJ2-1,TRBV19,.,TRBD2,CASSTSGGAEQFF,TGTGCCAGTAGTACTAGCGGGGGGGCTGAGCAGTTCTTC
TRBJ1-4,TRBV18,once,.,CASSPSGLQGSREKLFF,TGTGCCAGCTCACCAAGTGGGTTACAGGGCAGTCGTGAAAAACTGTTTTTT
TRBJ1-5,TRBV23-1,.,.,CASSQSAQGSNQPQHF,TGCGCCAGCAGTCAATCGGCCCAGGGATCCAATCAGCCCCAGCATTTT
TRBJ1-2,TRBV9,.,TRBD1,CASSVTGAYGYTF,TGTGCCAGCAGCGTGACAGGGGCCTATGGCTACACCTTC
TRBJ2-5,TRBV10-3,.,TRBD2,CAISESKRGGGETQYF,TGTGCCATCAGTGAGTCGAAGCGGGGGGGCGGAGAGACCCAGTACTTC
TRBJ2-5,TRBV7-9,.,.,CASRIQGRETQYF,TGTGCCAGCCGTATACAGGGTAGAGAGACCCAGTACTTC
TRBJ1-2,TRBV6-5,.,TRBD1,CASSYSIIGGSYGYTF,TGTGCCAGCAGTTACTCGATTATAGGGGGCAGCTATGGCTACACCTTC
TRBJ2-3,TRBV6-1,.,TRBD2,CASRRGAGDTQYF,TGTGCCAGTCGGCGGGGGGCAGGGGATACGCAGTATTTT
TRBJ2-1,TRBV6-4,few,TRBD1,CASSDSKRGQGDEQFF,TGTGCCAGCAGTGACTCCAAAAGGGGACAGGGCGATGAGCAGTTCTTC
TRBJ1-2,TRBV2,.,.,CASSETDTNYGYTF,TGTGCCAGCAGTGAAACAGACACTAACTATGGCTACACCTTC
TRBJ1-1,TRBV6-5,.,.,CASSFTGSEAFF,TGTGCCAGCAGTTTCACAGGGAGTGAAGCTTTCTTT
TRBJ2-1,TRBV19,.,TRBD2,CASLLWAGGPMNEQFF,TGTGCCAGTCTCCTCTGGGCGGGGGGGCCCATGAATGAGCAGTTCTTC
TRBJ2-1,TRBV6-8,.,.,CASMEDRSSYNEQFF,TGTGCCAGCATGGAGGATCGCTCCTCCTACAATGAGCAGTTCTTC
TRBJ2-3,TRBV9,.,.,CASSVGVRARTDTQYF,TGTGCCAGCAGCGTAGGGGTCAGGGCCCGCACAGATACGCAGTATTTT
TRBJ1-2,TRBV5-4,.,.,CASSSSGSNYGYTF,TGTGCCAGCAGCTCAAGCGGGTCTAACTATGGCTACACCTTC
TRBJ2-3,TRBV13,.,.,CASSSIGAASTFTDTQYF,TGTGCCAGCAGTTCCATTGGGGCGGCCTCAACATTCACAGATACGCAGTATTTT
TRBJ2-7,TRBV27,once,TRBD1,CASRVQGASYEQYF,TGTGCCAGCAGGGTACAGGGGGCCTCCTACGAGCAGTACTTC
TRBJ2-7,TRBV19,.,TRBD2,CASSIGRGGATYEQYF,TGTGCCAGTAGTATCGGACGGGGGGGGGCGACGTACGAGCAGTACTTC
TRBJ2-7,TRBV4-3,once,TRBD1,CASSPGQGMYEQYF,TGCGCCAGCAGCCCGGGACAGGGTATGTACGAGCAGTACTTC
TRBJ2-5,TRBV10-3,.,TRBD1,CAISDPDRETPPSQYF,TGTGCCATCAGTGACCCGGACAGGGAGACCCCTCCCTCCCAGTACTTC
TRBJ2-3,TRBV5-1,.,TRBD2,CASSSEPGGNTDTQYF,TGCGCCAGCAGCTCCGAGCCCGGGGGGAACACAGATACGCAGTATTTT
TRBJ1-2,TRBV4-1,.,TRBD1,CASSQVGTGPYGYTF,TGCGCCAGCAGCCAAGTCGGGACAGGACCATATGGCTACACCTTC
TRBJ2-6,TRBV6-5,.,.,CASSPQASGANVLTF,TGTGCCAGCAGTCCACAGGCCTCTGGGGCCAACGTCCTGACTTTC
TRBJ2-1,TRBV2,.,.,CASSEATASYNEQFF,TGTGCCAGCAGTGAAGCGACAGCCTCCTACAATGAGCAGTTCTTC
TRBJ1-1,TRBV9,.,TRBD1,CASSVAGQGNTEAFF,TGTGCCAGCAGCGTAGCCGGACAGGGGAACACTGAAGCTTTCTTT
TRBJ1-5,TRBV5-5,once,.,CASSPFGQGNQPQHF,TGTGCCAGCAGCCCCTTCGGCCAGGGGAATCAGCCCCAGCATTTT
TRBJ2-2,TRBV6-4,.,TRBD2,CASSAGLAPGELFF,TGTGCCAGCAGTGCGGGACTAGCCCCCGGGGAGCTGTTTTTT
TRBJ2-7,TRBV9,.,TRBD2,CASSPLLAGGFPGEQYF,TGTGCCAGCAGCCCCCTACTAGCGGGGGGGTTTCCAGGCGAGCAGTACTTC
TRBJ1-1,TRBV15,.,.,CATSRVPGQFAFF,TGTGCCACCAGCAGAGTCCCGGGACAATTTGCTTTCTTT